This T cell receptor beta chain originates from a study of blood T cell repertoires in COVID-19. Study at large: Both acute and convalescent COVID-19 samples were obtained from the United States, Italy and Spain. The cDNA or gDNA used as material had been derived from T cells, B-cell-depleted T cells, or PBMCs.

Per the original data handling: From reference gene primer amplification, estimates of nucleated cell counts were derived. The method was immunoSEQ multiplex PCR; TCRdb's version includes in-frame clones alone and lacks a portion of them. V and J calls and clone size are as listed in that table; D and trimming were resolved from the DNA. The table records about 190,000 clones, roughly 80% of them present only once. The CDR3 covers 13 residues. Trimming stripped 4 bases from V and 6 bases from J, with 12 bases between. Per germline, CDR1 SGHTA and CDR2 FQGNSA. This TCR was recovered from a man aged 45-60 years who had recovered from COVID-19. Sequencing was carried out using peripheral blood. The chain employs TRBV7-2 and TRBJ1-2, with TRBD1 as a possible D gene (6 bases). Here the CDR3 DNA reads TGTGCCAGCAGCTGGAACAGGGCAAATGGCTACACCTTC. Protein: CASSWNRANGYTF.